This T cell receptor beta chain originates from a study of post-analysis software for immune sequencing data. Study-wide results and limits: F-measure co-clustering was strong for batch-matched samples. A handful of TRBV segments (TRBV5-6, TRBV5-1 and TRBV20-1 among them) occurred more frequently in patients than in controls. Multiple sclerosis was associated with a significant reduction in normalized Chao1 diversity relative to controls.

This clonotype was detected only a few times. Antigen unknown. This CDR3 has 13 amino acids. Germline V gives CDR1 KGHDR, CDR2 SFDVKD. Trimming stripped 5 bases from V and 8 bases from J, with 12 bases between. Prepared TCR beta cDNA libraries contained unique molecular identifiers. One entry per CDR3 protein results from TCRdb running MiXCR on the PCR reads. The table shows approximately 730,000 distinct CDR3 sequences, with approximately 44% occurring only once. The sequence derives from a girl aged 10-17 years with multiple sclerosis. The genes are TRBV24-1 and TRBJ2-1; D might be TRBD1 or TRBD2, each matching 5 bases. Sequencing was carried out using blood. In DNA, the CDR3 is TGTGCCACCAGTGGGGGGTTCTCCGATGAGCAGTTCTTC. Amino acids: CATSGGFSDEQFF.